The rows below give T cell receptor beta chains drawn from one sample of a study of metastatic and nonmetastatic thyroid tumors. Using MiXCR, TCRdb reanalyzed the PCR reads. The sample holds 30,000 to 40,000 clones, approximately 15% seen once. Sequencing input: blood. These receptors were taken from a male donor with papillary thyroid cancer or a benign thyroid nodule (not recorded which). Some clones in this sample may be carry-over from other donors' samples. CDR3s include the opening cysteine and the closing phenylalanine or tryptophan. A D gene is named only where the DNA matches it firmly. Expanded clones are given a class, and other clones once, few, many or no size at all.

V gene: TRBV11-2
J gene: TRBJ2-7
clone size: once
D gene: -
CDR3 DNA: TGTGCCAGCAGCTTTGGGACGGTAGCCTACGAGCAGTACTTC
CDR3 protein: CASSFGTVAYEQYF

V gene: TRBV6-1
J gene: TRBJ1-6
clone size: -
D gene: -
CDR3 DNA: TGTGCCAGCGGCTCAGAGAGAATTAATTCACCCCTCCACTTT
CDR3 protein: CASGSERINSPLHF

V gene: TRBV2
J gene: TRBJ2-1
clone size: many
D gene: -
CDR3 DNA: TGTGCCAGCAGTGACTACAATGAGCAGTTCTTC
CDR3 protein: CASSDYNEQFF

V gene: TRBV4-1
J gene: TRBJ2-7
clone size: many
D gene: -
CDR3 DNA: TGCGCCAGCAGCCAAGATGTTCAGCGGAGTTACGAGCAGTACTTC
CDR3 protein: CASSQDVQRSYEQYF

V gene: TRBV3-1
J gene: TRBJ2-2
clone size: many
D gene: -
CDR3 DNA: TGTGCCAGCAGCCAAGTTGAGGGAAACGGGGAGCTGTTTTTT
CDR3 protein: CASSQVEGNGELFF

V gene: TRBV27
J gene: TRBJ1-2
clone size: many
D gene: -
CDR3 DNA: TGTGCCAGCGGACGGGGAGGGATTCCCTATGGCTACACCTTC
CDR3 protein: CASGRGGIPYGYTF

V gene: TRBV3-1
J gene: TRBJ2-7
clone size: many
D gene: -
CDR3 DNA: TGTGCCAGCAGCAAGGTGGGGGCGACCTACGAGCAGTACTTC
CDR3 protein: CASSKVGATYEQYF

V gene: TRBV4-2
J gene: TRBJ2-5
clone size: many
D gene: TRBD2
CDR3 DNA: TGTGCCAGCAGCCCTGGGACTAGCGGGAGGGCCCTCGAGGAGGAGACCCAGTACTTC
CDR3 protein: CASSPGTSGRALEEETQYF

V gene: TRBV6-1
J gene: TRBJ2-1
clone size: medium-sized
D gene: TRBD2
CDR3 DNA: TGTGCCAGCACTAGGACTAGCGGAGGAAGAAATGAGCAGTTCTTC
CDR3 protein: CASTRTSGGRNEQFF

V gene: TRBV11-2
J gene: TRBJ2-3
clone size: many
D gene: -
CDR3 DNA: TGTGCCAGCAGCCCGGCTCTCGGCACAGATACGCAGTATTTT
CDR3 protein: CASSPALGTDTQYF

V gene: TRBV19
J gene: TRBJ2-5
clone size: many
D gene: -
CDR3 DNA: TGTGCCAGTAGGGGGGGTGAAGAGACCCAGTACTTC
CDR3 protein: CASRGGEETQYF

V gene: TRBV19
J gene: TRBJ2-5
clone size: -
D gene: TRBD2
CDR3 DNA: TGTGCTCCGGGGCTAGCGGGCCAAGAAACCCAGTACTTC
CDR3 protein: CAPGLAGQETQYF

V gene: TRBV5-1
J gene: TRBJ2-2
clone size: many
D gene: TRBD2
CDR3 DNA: TGCGCCAGCAGCCCCGTAGCGGGAGGGAGAACCGGGGAGCTGTTTTTT
CDR3 protein: CASSPVAGGRTGELFF

V gene: TRBV5-1
J gene: TRBJ2-3
clone size: many
D gene: TRBD2
CDR3 DNA: TGCGCCAGCAGCAGGGGAGCGGGAGAGGTCTATACGCAGTATTTT
CDR3 protein: CASSRGAGEVYTQYF